Listed here is a single T cell receptor beta chain. V dropped 6 bases and J dropped 0; count of bases not matched to a gene: 10. Germline V gene lookup returns CDR1 SQVTM and CDR2 ANQGSEA. The CDR3 runs to 16 residues. This sample is part of a study of technical replicates of blood from a handful of donors. TCRdb keeps only in-frame clones here, not all; method: immunoSEQ multiplex PCR. The data show more than 45,000 clones, with around 91% seen just once and about 3.8% held by the top ten. The V and J genes are TRBV29-1 and TRBJ2-1; 8 bases match TRBD2. What was sequenced was PBMCs. The receptor was derived from a human donor in good health. Some clones in this sample may be carry-over from other donors' samples. CDR3 nucleotides: TGCAGCGTCTCCCCCTACAGCGGGAGCTCCTACAATGAGCAGTTCTTC. Residues: CSVSPYSGSSYNEQFF.